These 25 T cell receptor beta chains were all obtained from the same sample, sequenced in a study of cytomegalovirus exposure and HLA in healthy donors. 13 Jbeta primers and 60 Vbeta primers were used for the PCR. TCRdb's table, derived via immunoSEQ multiplex PCR, lists solely in-frame clones and lacks some. The sample gives around 130,000 clones, less than 85% of which show up once; about 2.1% is in the top ten. Sequenced input: PBMCs. These receptors all come from a woman in her 40s in good health and CMV-seropositive.

This chain links TRBV15 with TRBJ1-3; the D gene is possibly TRBD1 (6 bases). CDR3 size: 13 residues. V was clipped by 8 bases and J by 4 bases, with 12 bases between them. Germline CDR1 and CDR2: LNHNV and YYDKDF (reference sequence). The chain's CDR3 is CATGQGPGNTIYF. The CDR3 region has the DNA TGTGCCACCGGGCAGGGGCCCGGAAACACCATATATTTT.

The chain is built from TRBV5-6 and TRBJ2-3, with D perhaps TRBD1 (6 bases). This CDR3 contains 14 residues. The V gene lost 4 bases and the J gene lost 0 bases, with 9 bases spanning the gap. Germline CDR1 SGHDT, CDR2 YYEEEE. CDR3 nucleotide sequence: TGTGCCAGCAGCCTTCAGGGGAGCACAGATACGCAGTATTTT. Translated, it gives CASSLQGSTDTQYF.

The chain recombines TRBV9 with TRBJ1-5; D ambiguous. Germline CDR1 reads SGDLS; CDR2 reads YYNGEE. V was cut by 2 bases and J by 0 bases, with 6 bases left in between. CDR3 length: 14 amino acids. The CDR3 DNA is TGTGCCAGCAGCGTCGGGGATAGCAATCAGCCCCAGCATTTT. Translation gives CASSVGDSNQPQHF.

The V call is TRBV5-1, the J call TRBJ2-1, with 7 bases identical to TRBD2. J was trimmed by 1 base and V by 0 bases; bases with no gene match: 10. The CDR3 runs to 18 residues. Germline V gene lookup returns CDR1 SGHRS and CDR2 YFSETQ. The CDR3 bases are TGCGCCAGCAGCTTGGAGGGCCCCAGCGGGGTTTCCTACAATGAGCAGTTCTTC. Its protein product is CASSLEGPSGVSYNEQFF.

The CDR3: CASSSQGMANYGYTF. CDR3 in DNA: TGTGCCAGTAGTAGCCAGGGAATGGCTAACTATGGCTACACCTTC. The chain carries TRBV19 and TRBJ1-2, with D possibly TRBD1 on 5 matching bases. The CDR3 is made up of 15 amino acids. Germline V lookup: CDR1 LNHDA, CDR2 SQIVND (reference sequence). Trimming removed 4 bases at V and 0 bases at J, with 12 bases between.

The chain has TRBV23-1 and TRBJ1-1; D is ambiguous. TRBV23-1 is recorded as an ORF, its role being uncertain. V dropped 0 bases and J dropped 1 base, with 24 bases sitting between them. This CDR3 comprises 20 residues. CDR3 in DNA: TGCGCCAGCAGTCAATCGCCGACTTTCTGCCTACCGACGGGGAACACTGAAGCTTTCTTT. Its protein is CASSQSPTFCLPTGNTEAFF.

This clone occurred a few times. The chain couples TRBV11-2 to TRBJ2-7; D may be TRBD1 (6 bases). CDR3 size: 15 residues. The V end lost 5 bases, the J end lost 4 bases, and 18 bases lay between the germline ends. CDR1 SGHAT and CDR2 FQNNGV come from the germline V gene. The CDR3 DNA reads TGTGCCAGCAGCACACACCCGACTACAGGGTACGAGCAGTACTTC. This sequence encodes CASSTHPTTGYEQYF.

The rearrangement uses TRBV5-6 and TRBJ1-1; D call uncertain. The germline CDR1 and CDR2 sequences are SGHDT and YYEEEE. This CDR3 comprises 15 residues. V lost 1 base and J 0 bases, leaving 10 bases between the germline ends. Here the CDR3 DNA reads TGTGCCAGCAGCTTGACACGGAGTATGAACACTGAAGCTTTCTTT. Its translation: CASSLTRSMNTEAFF.

The chain employs TRBV6-1 and TRBJ1-2; tentatively, D is TRBD1 (6 bases). This CDR3 has 14 amino acids. Germline lookup yields CDR1 MNHNS and CDR2 SASEGT. Deletions cut 3 bases from V and 5 bases from J, with 13 bases between. The CDR3 sequence: CASSDRGWDYGYTF. In DNA, the CDR3 is TGTGCCAGCAGTGACAGGGGATGGGATTATGGCTACACCTTC.

This rearrangement joins TRBV7-2 to TRBJ2-1; 11 bases are a match to TRBD2. The CDR3 covers 13 residues. After removal of 5 bases from V and 10 bases from J, the junction contained 4 bases not matched to a gene. Germline V gene data show CDR1 as SGHTA and CDR2 as FQGNSA. CDR3 in DNA: TGTGCCAGCAGCGCCACTAGCGGGAGAGAGCAGTTCTTC. It is translated as CASSATSGREQFF. Together with reference TRBV7-2 and TRBJ2-1, the CDR3 gives the full variable domain: GAGVSQSPSNKVTEKGKDVELRCDPISGHTALYWYRQSLGQGLEFLIYFQGNSAPDKSGLPSDRFSAERTGGSVSTLTIQRTQQEDSAVYLCASSATSGREQFFGPGTRLTVL.

The chain carries TRBV14 and TRBJ2-5; D possibly corresponds to TRBD2 (5 bases). Germline lookup yields CDR1 SGHDN and CDR2 FVKESK. The CDR3 covers 14 residues. Trimming removed 5 bases at V and 7 bases at J, with 17 bases between. Written as DNA, the CDR3 is TGTGCCAGCAGCTACACCGTCGGAAGCGGGACCCAGTACTTC. Protein product: CASSYTVGSGTQYF.

The rearrangement uses TRBV19 and TRBJ1-1; 7 bases agree with TRBD1. The CDR3 has 14 residues. The trim removed 7 bases at V and 1 base at J, leaving 6 bases unmatched. The germline gives CDR1 LNHDA, CDR2 SQIVND (reference sequence). The CDR3 DNA follows: TGTGCCAGTATCCGGACAGGCTGGAACACTGAAGCTTTCTTT. It is translated as CASIRTGWNTEAFF.

As concerns this clone: The same CDR3 can be traced to other DNA sequences in this sample. The CDR3 here is CASSLGGGETQYF. The CDR3 DNA is TGCGCCAGCAGCTTGGGGGGCGGAGAGACCCAGTACTTC. The genes are TRBV5-1 and TRBJ2-5, with TRBD1 as a possible D gene (5 bases). The CDR3 has 13 residues. The V and J ends lost 0 bases and 4 bases respectively, with 7 bases between them. Germline-derived CDR1 and CDR2 are SGHRS and YFSETQ.

This rearrangement joins TRBV11-2 to TRBJ1-2; no firm D call. The ends were cut back, 4 bases at V and 7 bases at J, with 19 bases in the middle. Germline CDR1 is SGHAT and CDR2 is FQNNGV. The CDR3 runs to 15 residues. The CDR3 DNA sequence: TGTGCCAGCAGCTCCGACCTACTTACGTGGAGTGGCTACACCTTC. It yields the protein CASSSDLLTWSGYTF.

CDR3 region: CASSPPGFPSYEQYF. The CDR3 region has the DNA TGTGCCAGCAGCCCACCAGGGTTCCCCTCCTACGAGCAGTACTTC. This rearrangement joins TRBV6-6 to TRBJ2-7; weak D call: TRBD1 (5 bases). The germline gives CDR1 MNHNY, CDR2 SVGAGI (reference sequence). Trimming pared 6 bases from V and 0 bases from J, leaving 15 bases between. This CDR3 is 15 amino acids long.

Notes on this clone: One end of the junction fails to match germline, which may point to a read error. The chain employs TRBV20-1 and TRBJ2-7, with D perhaps matching TRBD2 (5 bases). CDR1 is DFQATT, CDR2 SNEGSKA, per germline (reference sequence). The CDR3 totals 11 residues. The chain's CDR3 is CSTRAVYEQYF. Written as DNA, the CDR3 is TGCAGTACTAGGGCGGTCTACGAGCAGTACTTC.

The rearrangement joins TRBV9 to TRBJ1-2; perhaps TRBD1 as D (5 bases). CDR1 is SGDLS and CDR2 is YYNGEE in the germline V gene. The germline V and J ends were trimmed by 2 bases and 7 bases, with 15 bases remaining between them. The CDR3 runs 14 residues. The CDR3 region is CASSVTGSGSGYTF. DNA for the CDR3: TGTGCCAGCAGCGTTACAGGATCAGGCAGTGGCTACACCTTC.

This chain connects TRBV29-1 to TRBJ1-3, with 7 bases lining up with TRBD1. CDR3 length equals 11 residues. Germline V CDR1 and CDR2: SQVTM, ANQGSEA. The J segment lost 7 bases and the V segment lost 6 bases, leaving 3 bases of the junction unmatched. Here the CDR3 DNA reads TGCAGCGTGTCACAGGGGAACACCATATATTTT. Its protein is CSVSQGNTIYF.

This clone was seen a handful of times. The rearrangement uses TRBV27 and TRBJ2-3, with a possible D match to TRBD1 (6 bases). Trimming stripped 5 bases from V and 7 bases from J, with 13 bases between. CDR1 MNHEY and CDR2 SMNVEV come from the germline V gene (reference sequence). The CDR3 consists of 13 residues. The CDR3 sequence is CASSRTVQNTQYF. CDR3 coding DNA: TGTGCCAGCAGTCGGACAGTTCAAAATACGCAGTATTTT.

In nucleotides, the CDR3 is TGTGCCAGCCTAGACAGGGGCGGCTACGAGCAGTACTTC. Its protein product is CASLDRGGYEQYF. The chain has TRBV28 and TRBJ2-7; TRBD1 matches 8 bases. Germline CDR1 is MDHEN and CDR2 is SYDVKM. CDR3 length: 13 amino acids. V lost 8 bases, J lost 3 bases, and 6 bases stayed unmatched.

This clone has just a few counts. V and J are TRBV27 and TRBJ2-7; no firm D call. V dropped 5 bases and J dropped 2 bases, with 16 bases sitting between them. The CDR3 totals 15 residues. Germline V gene sequence: CDR1 MNHEY, CDR2 SMNVEV (reference sequence). CDR3 sequence reads: CASSPRLLFTYEQYF. CDR3 in DNA: TGTGCCAGCAGTCCCAGGCTTCTTTTTACCTACGAGCAGTACTTC.

The chain couples TRBV29-1 to TRBJ1-1, with 7 nucleotides matching TRBD1. From germline, CDR1 is SQVTM and CDR2 ANQGSEA. The trim removed 3 bases at V and 1 base at J, leaving 2 bases unmatched. This CDR3 is built from 13 residues. The CDR3 spells CSVDRGRNTEAFF. CDR3 nucleotide sequence: TGCAGCGTTGACAGGGGGAGGAACACTGAAGCTTTCTTT.

The chain couples TRBV14 to TRBJ2-3; D unclear. The CDR3 covers 13 residues. The germline V and J ends were trimmed by 1 base and 4 bases, with 6 bases remaining between them. CDR1 and CDR2 (germline): SGHDN, FVKESK. The CDR3 DNA reads TGTGCCAGCAGCCAAGTCTGGCCAGATACGCAGTATTTT. Translation: CASSQVWPDTQYF.

The rearrangement joins TRBV5-6 to TRBJ2-7, with D unclear. Between the trimmed V and J ends, which lost 7 bases and 2 bases, there was a span of 10 bases. The germline V gene has CDR1 SGHDT and CDR2 YYEEEE. The CDR3 is made up of 12 amino acids. CDR3 protein: CASARNPYEQYF. CDR3 DNA: TGTGCCAGCGCGAGAAACCCCTACGAGCAGTACTTC.

The gene calls are TRBV7-9 and TRBJ2-1; 8 positions match TRBD2. Germline V gene sequence: CDR1 SEHNR, CDR2 FQNEAQ (reference sequence). The CDR3 runs to 16 residues. Unmatched junction bases numbered 5, after V lost 2 bases and J lost 2 bases. This chain's CDR3 is CASSLKAGATYNEQFF. CDR3 nucleotide sequence: TGTGCCAGCAGCTTAAAAGCGGGAGCGACCTACAATGAGCAGTTCTTC.